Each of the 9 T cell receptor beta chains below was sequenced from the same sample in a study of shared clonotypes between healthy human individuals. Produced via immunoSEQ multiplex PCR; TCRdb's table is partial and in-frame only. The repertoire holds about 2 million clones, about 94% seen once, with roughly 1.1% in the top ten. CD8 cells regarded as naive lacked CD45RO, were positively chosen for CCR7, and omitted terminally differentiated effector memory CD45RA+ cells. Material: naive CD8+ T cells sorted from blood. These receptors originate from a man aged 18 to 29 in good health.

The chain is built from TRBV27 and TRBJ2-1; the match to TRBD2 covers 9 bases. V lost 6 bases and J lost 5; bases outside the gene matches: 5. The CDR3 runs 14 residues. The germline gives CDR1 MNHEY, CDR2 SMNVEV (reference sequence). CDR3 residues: CASSASGTHNEQFF. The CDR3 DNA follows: TGTGCCAGCAGCGCTAGCGGGACCCACAATGAGCAGTTCTTC.

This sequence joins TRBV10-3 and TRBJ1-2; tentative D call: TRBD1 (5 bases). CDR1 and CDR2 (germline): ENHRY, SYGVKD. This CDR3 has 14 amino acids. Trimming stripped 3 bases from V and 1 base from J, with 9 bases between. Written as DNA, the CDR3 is TGTGCCATCAGTGAACCAGGGTTTAACTATGGCTACACCTTC. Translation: CAISEPGFNYGYTF.

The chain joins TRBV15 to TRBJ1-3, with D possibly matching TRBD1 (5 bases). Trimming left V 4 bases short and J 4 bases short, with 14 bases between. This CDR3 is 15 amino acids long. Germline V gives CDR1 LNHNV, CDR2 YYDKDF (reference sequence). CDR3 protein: CATSTFGTLGNTIYF. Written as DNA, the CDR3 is TGTGCCACCAGCACATTCGGGACGCTCGGAAACACCATATATTTT.

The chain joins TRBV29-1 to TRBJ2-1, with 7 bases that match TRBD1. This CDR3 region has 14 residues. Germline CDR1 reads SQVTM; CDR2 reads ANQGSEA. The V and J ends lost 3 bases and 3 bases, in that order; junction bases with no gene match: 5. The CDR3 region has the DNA TGCAGCGTTGATCGACAGGGTGGCTACAATGAGCAGTTCTTC. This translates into CSVDRQGGYNEQFF.

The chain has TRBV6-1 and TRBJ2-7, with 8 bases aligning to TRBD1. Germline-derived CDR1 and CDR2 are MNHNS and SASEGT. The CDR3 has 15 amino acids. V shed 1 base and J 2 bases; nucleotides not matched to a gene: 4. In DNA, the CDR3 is TGTGCCAGCAGTGAAGGCGGGACAGGAGCCTACGAGCAGTACTTC. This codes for CASSEGGTGAYEQYF.

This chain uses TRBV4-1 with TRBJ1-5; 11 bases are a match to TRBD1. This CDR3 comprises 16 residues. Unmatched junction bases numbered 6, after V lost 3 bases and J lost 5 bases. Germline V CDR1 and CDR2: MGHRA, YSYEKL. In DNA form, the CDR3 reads TGCGCCAGCAGCCAGGAATGGACAGGGGGCTATCAGCCCCAGCATTTT. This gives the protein CASSQEWTGGYQPQHF.

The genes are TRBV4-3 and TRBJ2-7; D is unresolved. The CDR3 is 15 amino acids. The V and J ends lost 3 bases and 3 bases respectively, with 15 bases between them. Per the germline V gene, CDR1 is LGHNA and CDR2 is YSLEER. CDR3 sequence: CASSQLLDSDYEQYF. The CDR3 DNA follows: TGCGCCAGCAGCCAGTTACTCGACTCGGACTACGAGCAGTACTTC.

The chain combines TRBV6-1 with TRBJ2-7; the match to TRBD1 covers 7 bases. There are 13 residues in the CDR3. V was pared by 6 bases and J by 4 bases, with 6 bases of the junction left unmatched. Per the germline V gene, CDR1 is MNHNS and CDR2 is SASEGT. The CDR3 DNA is TGTGCCAGCAGAACAGGGGTTTTGTACGAGCAGTACTTC. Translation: CASRTGVLYEQYF.

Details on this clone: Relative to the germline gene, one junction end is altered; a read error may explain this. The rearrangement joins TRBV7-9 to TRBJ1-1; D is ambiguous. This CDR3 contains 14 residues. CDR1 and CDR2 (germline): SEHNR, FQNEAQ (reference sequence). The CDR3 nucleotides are TGTGCCAGCACCTTAGGGTACGGGAACACTGAAGCTTTCTTT. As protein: CASTLGYGNTEAFF.